The subject of this entry is one T cell receptor (beta chain). The antigen is undetermined. This sample is part of a study of cytomegalovirus exposure and HLA in healthy donors. Whole-study results and caveats: CMV antigen specificity was confirmed in vitro for three CMV-associated chains. The classifier reportedly diagnosed cytomegalovirus status with high sensitivity and specificity. A list of 150 or so TCR beta chains associated with cytomegalovirus was given.

The donors were part of the approximately 120-subject validation cohort, which stood apart from the roughly 700-subject first cohort. CDR1 and CDR2 (germline): SGHNT, YYREEE (reference sequence). The CDR3 sequence is 15 residues long. V lost 0 bases to trimming and J lost 4 bases; unmatched junction nucleotides: 4. Sequencing was performed with immunoSEQ multiplex PCR; in TCRdb, only in-frame clones are kept and a portion is missing. The table lists roughly 180,000 clones, about four fifths of them singletons, with around 6.7% in the top ten. The chain has TRBV5-4 and TRBJ2-7; 10 bases are shared with TRBD1. The TCR originated in a man between 18 and 29 years old in good health and CMV-seropositive. What was sequenced was PBMCs. The CDR3 reads CASSLGGTGVYEQYF. DNA of the CDR3: TGTGCCAGCAGCTTGGGAGGGACAGGGGTTTACGAGCAGTACTTC.